Each of the 30 T cell receptor beta chains below was sequenced from the same sample in a study of blood T cells in healthy people across ages (dated by TCRdb to between 2015 and 2016). Receptor libraries were prepared by 5' RACE. A second PCR of roughly 6 to 11 cycles was run with a J-beta primer mix and a sample-barcoded 5' primer. Using fastp at Q25 and MiXCR, TCRdb reprocessed the public reads and kept productive beta chains. Entries that share a CDR3 protein sequence are merged under the most common genes and DNA. The sample has around 1,800,000 distinct CDR3 sequences on record, about 39% of them singletons. The top ten constitute 23% of the sample. Sequencing input: blood. Receptors originate from a human donor in good health.

This clonotype has a handful of counts. The chain employs TRBV6-2 or TRBV6-3 and TRBJ1-1, with 7 bases identical to TRBD1. J gave up 5 bases and V 4 bases, and 13 bases lay outside the gene matches. Germline V gene data show CDR1 as MNHEY and CDR2 as SVGEGT. The CDR3 has 16 amino acids. CDR3 loop: CASSWNRDRASTEAFF. The CDR3 nucleotides read TGTGCCAGCAGTTGGAACCGGGACAGAGCTTCGACTGAAGCTTTCTTT.

This CDR3 is CAISLTKPSGGAGTDTQYF. The CDR3 DNA sequence: TGTGCCATCAGCCTCACCAAGCCTAGCGGGGGGGCCGGCACAGATACGCAGTATTTT. The V and J genes are TRBV10-3 and TRBJ2-3, with 12 bases fitting TRBD2. Trimming took 6 bases from V and 1 from J; bases not matched to a gene: 14. Per germline, CDR1 ENHRY and CDR2 SYGVKD. CDR3 length equals 19 residues.

A few counts support this clonotype. V is TRBV29-1 and J is TRBJ2-3; D tentatively reads TRBD1 or TRBD2 (5 bases each). This CDR3 has 16 residues. Germline CDR1 and CDR2: SQVTM and ANQGSEA. Trimming shortened V by 4 bases and J by 5 bases, and 22 bases separated the two germline ends. CDR3 DNA sequence: TGCAGCGTTGTTCAGTTTTGGAGTGGGGGAGAAGATACGCAGTATTTT. It yields the protein CSVVQFWSGGEDTQYF.

This clonotype was seen only a few times. The V and J genes are TRBV20-1 and TRBJ1-1, with a weak D call TRBD1 (6 bases). Germline CDR1 DFQATT, CDR2 SNEGSKA (reference sequence). CDR3 size: 13 residues. V was trimmed by 6 bases and J by 1 base, leaving 12 bases between them. The CDR3 spells CSAAKTGNTEAFF. In DNA, the CDR3 is TGCAGTGCGGCAAAGACAGGGAACACTGAAGCTTTCTTT.

This chain uses TRBV20-1 with TRBJ1-5; no clear D. CDR3 length: 15 amino acids. From germline, CDR1 is DFQATT and CDR2 SNEGSKA (reference sequence). V gave up 5 bases and J gave up 5 bases, with 19 bases separating them. The CDR3: CSAYGVAQPDQPQHF. In DNA form, the CDR3 reads TGCAGTGCTTATGGAGTAGCTCAACCCGATCAGCCCCAGCATTTT.

The chain links TRBV10-3 to TRBJ1-2, with D unresolved. The CDR3 extends over 15 amino acids. Germline CDR1 and CDR2: ENHRY and SYGVKD. The V end was cut by 1 base, the J end by 0 bases, with 9 bases between. Here the CDR3 DNA reads TGTGCCATCAGTGAGTTTGATGAAGCTAACTATGGCTACACCTTC. Amino acids: CAISEFDEANYGYTF.

This clonotype was picked up many times. The chain's CDR3 is CASSQENEQYF. The CDR3 bases are TGCGCCAGCAGCCAAGAAAACGAGCAGTACTTC. The J gene is TRBJ2-7, the V gene TRBV4-1; D is undetermined. The V gene lost 0 bases and the J gene lost 5 bases, with 2 bases spanning the gap. The CDR3 runs to 11 residues. Germline-derived CDR1 and CDR2 are MGHRA and YSYEKL.

The J gene is TRBJ2-7, the V gene TRBV4-2; D not certain. The CDR3 contains 14 residues. V lost 3 bases and J lost 1, with 10 bases in between. Germline V gene data show CDR1 as LGHNA and CDR2 as YNFKEQ. The CDR3 coding sequence is TGTGCCAGCAGCCACATTTACGAGTCCTACGAGCAGTACTTC. Residues: CASSHIYESYEQYF.

This rearrangement joins TRBV4-2 to TRBJ2-1, with D unclear. Germline CDR1 is LGHNA and CDR2 is YNFKEQ. There are 16 residues in the CDR3. Deletions cut 0 bases from V and 0 bases from J, with 9 bases between. The CDR3 is CASSQDYRTSYNEQFF. The CDR3 DNA reads TGTGCCAGCAGCCAAGATTACCGGACCTCCTACAATGAGCAGTTCTTC.

This clonotype was counted between two and nine times. The chain joins TRBV20-1 to TRBJ1-4; D unclear. V lost 0 bases and J lost 8, with 10 bases in between. From germline, CDR1 is DFQATT and CDR2 SNEGSKA (reference sequence). The CDR3 is made up of 13 amino acids. CDR3: CSARDPLGEKLFF. The CDR3 DNA is TGCAGTGCTAGAGACCCCCTCGGCGAAAAACTGTTTTTT.

This clonotype has only one observation. V and J are TRBV6-6 and TRBJ1-1, with TRBD1 matching over 9 bases. CDR1 is MNHNY and CDR2 is SVGAGI in the germline V gene (reference sequence). This CDR3 spans 15 amino acids. Unmatched junction bases numbered 10, after V lost 10 bases and J lost 1 base. In nucleotides, the CDR3 is TGTGCCACCGAACGGACAGGGGTTGGGAACACTGAAGCTTTCTTT. This encodes CATERTGVGNTEAFF.

This clonotype was counted only a few times. The gene calls are TRBV12-3 or TRBV12-4 and TRBJ1-6; D is possibly TRBD1 (5 bases). The CDR3 totals 16 residues. V was pared by 3 bases and J by 5 bases, with 14 bases between. As DNA, the CDR3 is TGTGCCAGCAGTTTGCAGGGACCAGAAAATAATTCACCCCTCCACTTT. This encodes CASSLQGPENNSPLHF.

This clonotype was detected only a few times. The chain carries TRBV6-5 and TRBJ1-2; 8 bases line up with TRBD1. The CDR3 contains 15 residues. Germline V lookup: CDR1 MNHEY, CDR2 SVGAGI. Losses at the gene ends were 2 bases for V and 2 bases for J; bases not matched to a gene: 4. The CDR3 DNA reads as TGTGCCAGCAGTTACCACGGACAGGGAAACTATGGCTACACCTTC. This encodes CASSYHGQGNYGYTF.

This clonotype turned up a few times. The chain is built from TRBV7-2 and TRBJ1-2; D is perhaps TRBD1 (6 bases). CDR1 SGHTA and CDR2 FQGNSA come from the germline V gene. V lost 2 bases, J lost 7 bases, and 14 bases lay in between. This CDR3 comprises 14 residues. CDR3 loop: CASSLQGPYLGYTF. CDR3 in DNA: TGTGCCAGCAGCTTACAGGGGCCATATCTTGGCTACACCTTC.

This clonotype was counted between two and nine times. The gene calls are TRBV6-6 and TRBJ1-2; the D gene is possibly TRBD1 (6 bases). The CDR3 consists of 14 residues. Trimming took off 2 bases at V and 8 bases at J, with 15 bases between the two ends. In germline, CDR1 is MNHNY, CDR2 SVGAGI (reference sequence). CDR3 region: CASSYVPGAGGYTF. Here the CDR3 DNA reads TGTGCCAGCAGTTACGTTCCAGGGGCTGGGGGCTACACCTTC.

This clonotype was counted only a few times. A junction end diverges from the germline sequence, so it may reflect a read error. The J gene is TRBJ1-5, the V gene TRBV6-6; 8 bases fit TRBD1. This CDR3 is built from 12 residues. The germline V gene encodes CDR1 MNHNY and CDR2 SVGAGI (reference sequence). The chain's CDR3 is CASSQQGGPQHF. The CDR3 DNA reads as TGTGCAAGCAGCCAACAGGGGGGGCCCCAGCATTTT.

J is TRBJ2-7 and V is TRBV7-2; the match to TRBD1 covers 7 bases. The CDR3 extends over 15 amino acids. V dropped 4 bases and J dropped 3; count of bases not matched to a gene: 9. The germline V gene encodes CDR1 SGHTA and CDR2 FQGNSA. As DNA, the CDR3 is TGTGCCAGCAGCTGGAACAGGGGTGGTGGCTACGAGCAGTACTTC. Residues: CASSWNRGGGYEQYF.

J is TRBJ1-2 and V is TRBV20-1; TRBD1 matches 11 bases. J lost 1 base, V lost 6 bases, and 7 bases had no gene match. This CDR3 contains 15 residues. Germline V gives CDR1 DFQATT, CDR2 SNEGSKA (reference sequence). The CDR3: CSAPGQGEDNYGYTF. In DNA, the CDR3 is TGCAGTGCACCGGGACAGGGGGAAGATAACTATGGCTACACCTTC.

This clonotype has just a few counts. The genes are TRBV4-2 and TRBJ1-1, with D possibly matching TRBD1 (5 bases). The CDR3 length is 13 residues. The V gene's germline CDR1 is LGHNA and CDR2 YNFKEQ. Trimming took 2 bases from V and 4 from J, leaving 8 bases between them. CDR3 bases: TGTGCCAGCAGCCAATTCAGGGCCACTGAAGCTTTCTTT. Its protein product is CASSQFRATEAFF.

This sequence joins TRBV4-2 and TRBJ1-2; D is unclear. V lost 0 bases to trimming and J lost 5 bases, with 22 bases between them. The length of the CDR3 is 18 residues. The germline V gene encodes CDR1 LGHNA and CDR2 YNFKEQ. This chain's CDR3 is CASSQEIGSLRPNYGYTF. The CDR3 bases are TGTGCCAGCAGCCAAGAAATAGGTTCGCTTAGACCAAATTATGGCTACACCTTC.

This clonotype was seen a handful of times. The rearrangement uses TRBV21-1 and TRBJ1-5; the D call in the table, TRBD1, was not verified against the DNA. TRBV21-1 corresponds to a pseudogene. This CDR3 comprises 18 residues. The CDR3 reads CASSKGTGMGYINQPQHF. CDR3 sequence (DNA): TGTGCCAGCAGCAAAGGTACGGGAATGGGGTATATCAATCAGCCCCAGCATTTT.

This chain uses TRBV20-1 with TRBJ2-3; D gene ambiguous. Germline CDR1 reads DFQATT; CDR2 reads SNEGSKA (reference sequence). This CDR3 spans 11 amino acids. V was cut by 5 bases and J by 9 bases, with 12 bases left in between. CDR3 coding DNA: TGCAGTGCTCAAATATCGGGCACGCAGTATTTT. It specifies CSAQISGTQYF.

A few counts support this clonotype. This sequence joins TRBV20-1 and TRBJ2-5; D is undetermined. CDR1 and CDR2 from the germline V gene are DFQATT and SNEGSKA (reference sequence). Trimming cost V 3 bases and J 0 bases, with 11 bases left between them. This CDR3 contains 14 residues. CDR3 residues: CSASRWGYQETQYF. The CDR3, as DNA: TGCAGTGCTAGTCGGTGGGGATACCAAGAGACCCAGTACTTC.

In its sample, this clonotype was seen a few times. This sequence joins TRBV6-6 and TRBJ1-6, with 8 bases aligning to TRBD1. This CDR3 spans 16 amino acids. V gave up 2 bases and J gave up 9 bases; unmatched junction bases: 9. Germline V lookup: CDR1 MNHNY, CDR2 SVGAGI (reference sequence). This chain's CDR3 is CASSYRPGGEGSPLHF. In DNA, the CDR3 is TGTGCCAGCAGTTACCGTCCAGGGGGCGAAGGTTCACCCCTCCACTTT.

V gene TRBV4-3 combines with J gene TRBJ2-3; D possibly uses TRBD1 or TRBD2 (6 bases each). CDR1 is LGHNA and CDR2 is YSLEER in the germline V gene. CDR3 size: 15 residues. V lost 2 bases, J lost 5 bases, and 14 bases lay in between. CDR3 in DNA: TGCGCCAGCAGCCAAAGGGGGGAATTAATAGATACGCAGTATTTT. It encodes CASSQRGELIDTQYF.

This clonotype was observed a handful of times. The rearrangement joins TRBV6-5 to TRBJ2-3, with 10 bases lining up with TRBD2. The CDR3 is 14 residues long. V shed 6 bases, J shed 6 bases, and the junction held 6 bases outside the gene matches. The germline CDR1 and CDR2 sequences are MNHEY and SVGAGI. The CDR3 spells CASRLAGSLDTQYF. The CDR3 DNA reads TGTGCCAGCAGACTAGCGGGGTCCCTGGATACGCAGTATTTT.

The V and J genes are TRBV7-2 and TRBJ1-2, with unresolved D. Germline V gene lookup returns CDR1 SGHTA and CDR2 FQGNSA. V lost 4 bases and J lost 0, with 15 bases in between. The CDR3 runs 16 residues. The CDR3 region is CASSSTAAQANYGYTF. The CDR3 nucleotides read TGTGCCAGCAGCTCCACGGCAGCTCAAGCTAACTATGGCTACACCTTC. Filled out from reference TRBV7-2 and TRBJ1-2, the complete variable domain reads GAGVSQSPSNKVTEKGKDVELRCDPISGHTALYWYRQSLGQGLEFLIYFQGNSAPDKSGLPSDRFSAERTGGSVSTLTIQRTQQEDSAVYLCASSSTAAQANYGYTFGSGTRLTVV.

The sample holds a few counts of this clonotype. The chain recombines TRBV28 with TRBJ2-1; D is perhaps TRBD1 or TRBD2 (5 bases each). Germline CDR1 MDHEN, CDR2 SYDVKM. Trimming cost V 5 bases and J 5 bases, with 13 bases left between them. The CDR3 contains 14 residues. This CDR3 reads CASSLTGPNNEQFF. For the CDR3, the DNA is TGTGCCAGCAGTCTAACGGGACCAAACAATGAGCAGTTCTTC.

The chain employs TRBV11-3 and TRBJ1-1, with TRBD1 as a possible D gene (5 bases). There are 17 residues in the CDR3. Trimming removed 1 base from V and 3 bases from J, with 18 bases in between. The germline V gene encodes CDR1 SGHNT and CDR2 YENEEA. CDR3: CASSLGEEARGDTEAFF. The CDR3 bases are TGTGCCAGCAGCTTAGGAGAAGAAGCACGAGGGGACACTGAAGCTTTCTTT.

This clonotype appeared a few times. The J gene is TRBJ1-4, the V gene TRBV12-5; a weak D match, TRBD1 (6 bases). This CDR3 spans 15 amino acids. Germline CDR1 reads LGHNT; CDR2 reads FRNRAP. V shed 7 bases and J shed 3 bases, with 15 bases lying between them. The CDR3 loop reads CASAPTGNANEKLFF. CDR3 DNA: TGTGCTAGTGCTCCAACAGGGAATGCTAATGAAAAACTGTTTTTT.